These T cell receptor beta chains were read from a single sample in a study of blood T cells in healthy people across ages. MiXCR was run by TCRdb on the 5' RACE reads, yielding one entry per CDR3 protein. The profile covers around 990,000 distinct CDR3 sequences, with 35% to 40% appearing a single time and approximately 14% taken by the ten largest. Sequencing used blood. The receptors derive from a man younger than 35 in good health. The CDR3 runs from the conserved cysteine through the conserved F or W. A D gene is named only where the DNA matches it firmly. Not all rows give a size; the values are once, few, many and, for expanded clones, a class.

few | 17 | TRBD2 | TRBJ2-1 | TRBV4-2 | CASSAQIRGTRVYEQFF | TGTGCCAGCAGCGCGCAAATCCGCGGGACTAGGGTCTATGAGCAGTTCTTC
many | 20 | - | TRBJ2-1 | TRBV27 | CASSVEATDSLPGADNEQFF | TGTGCCAGCAGTGTGGAAGCGACAGACTCTCTACCGGGCGCCGACAATGAGCAGTTCTTC
few | 14 | - | TRBJ2-3 | TRBV20-1 | CSAPPPGRTDTQYF | TGCAGTGCCCCTCCCCCGGGGCGCACAGATACGCAGTATTTT
- | 14 | TRBD2 | TRBJ2-1 | TRBV7-9 | CASCAAGGYNEQFF | TGTGCCAGCTGCGCGGCGGGGGGGTACAATGAGCAGTTCTTC
many | 18 | - | TRBJ2-4 | TRBV15 | CATSREAGSTLAKNIQYF | TGTGCCACCAGCAGAGAGGCCGGCAGCACTTTAGCCAAAAACATTCAGTACTTC
once | 13 | - | TRBJ1-3 | TRBV10-3 | CAITAGSGNTIYF | TGTGCCATCACGGCGGGCTCTGGAAACACCATATATTTT
few | 13 | TRBD1 | TRBJ1-5 | TRBV12-3/TRBV12-4 | CASRPTGDQPQHF | TGTGCCAGCAGACCGACAGGGGACCAGCCCCAGCATTTT
few | 14 | - | TRBJ1-2 | TRBV29-1 | CSAEQGGGIYGYTF | TGCAGCGCCGAACAGGGTGGAGGGATCTATGGCTACACCTTC
- | 14 | - | TRBJ2-1 | TRBV10-3 | CATAVSSSYNEQFF | TGTGCCACAGCCGTTTCGAGCTCCTACAATGAGCAGTTCTTC
many | 11 | - | TRBJ2-7 | TRBV12-5 | CASGLGGEQYF | TGTGCTAGTGGTTTGGGGGGCGAGCAGTACTTC
- | 16 | TRBD1 | TRBJ2-3 | TRBV4-3 | CASGQGQGLGPDTQYF | TGCGCCAGCGGCCAGGGACAGGGACTGGGCCCAGATACGCAGTATTTT
- | 14 | TRBD1 | TRBJ1-1 | TRBV5-1 | CASSPDRGGTDAFF | TGCGCCAGCAGCCCGGACAGGGGAGGGACTGACGCTTTCTTT
- | 15 | - | TRBJ2-3 | TRBV20-1 | CSARFRERPTDTQYF | TGCAGTGCCCGATTTAGGGAGCGGCCCACAGATACGCAGTATTTT
- | 15 | - | TRBJ2-3 | TRBV29-1 | CSVDGTDLGTDTQYF | TGCAGCGTTGACGGGACCGACCTGGGGACAGATACGCAGTATTTT
- | 16 | - | TRBJ2-7 | TRBV2 | CASSEGGAGLIYEQYF | TGTGCCAGCAGTGAGGGGGGGGCCGGACTCATATACGAGCAGTACTTC
- | 14 | - | TRBJ2-7 | TRBV21-1 | CASSTGGRSYEQYF | TGTGCCAGCAGTACAGGGGGCAGAAGTTACGAGCAGTACTTC
- | 14 | - | TRBJ1-4 | TRBV28 | CASSSGAAAEKLFF | TGTGCCAGCAGTTCAGGGGCCGCGGCTGAAAAACTGTTTTTT
- | 19 | TRBD2 | TRBJ2-3 | TRBV7-2 | CASSLSAGGRPIGTDTQYF | TGTGCCAGCAGCTTGTCAGCGGGGGGGCGACCCATCGGCACAGATACGCAGTATTTT
- | 15 | - | TRBJ1-4 | TRBV3-1 | CASSHPIGGNEKLFF | TGTGCCAGCAGCCACCCAATTGGGGGAAATGAAAAACTGTTTTTT
- | 15 | - | TRBJ2-2 | TRBV5-1 | CASSWTVPNTGELFF | TGCGCCAGCAGTTGGACGGTGCCGAACACCGGGGAGCTGTTTTTT
- | 16 | - | TRBJ1-3 | TRBV10-3 | CAISDSQGGSGNTIYF | TGTGCCATCAGTGATTCGCAGGGCGGCTCTGGAAACACCATATATTTT
- | 15 | - | TRBJ1-2 | TRBV27 | CASSLSIGPGNGYTF | TGTGCCAGCAGTTTATCAATTGGACCAGGAAATGGCTACACCTTC
- | 15 | - | TRBJ1-1 | TRBV29-1 | CSAGLRLAPRGEAFF | TGCAGCGCTGGGCTGAGGTTAGCCCCGAGGGGTGAAGCTTTCTTT
- | 14 | - | TRBJ2-7 | TRBV20-1 | CSARRSGVSYEQYF | TGCAGTGCTAGGAGGTCGGGGGTTTCCTACGAGCAGTACTTC
- | 13 | TRBD1 | TRBJ1-5 | TRBV2 | CASKKTGLQPQHF | TGTGCCAGCAAGAAGACAGGGCTTCAGCCCCAGCATTTT
many | 14 | - | TRBJ2-3 | TRBV7-2 | CASSSGADADTQYF | TGTGCCAGCAGCTCCGGTGCAGACGCAGATACGCAGTATTTT
few | 11 | - | TRBJ1-2 | TRBV20-1 | CSAISTEGYTF | TGCAGTGCAATTAGCACGGAGGGCTACACCTTC
many | 12 | - | TRBJ2-5 | TRBV20-1 | CSARGHRETQYF | TGCAGTGCTAGAGGTCACAGGGAGACCCAGTACTTC
few | 15 | TRBD1 | TRBJ2-4 | TRBV20-1 | CSAFGTGGRKNIQYF | TGCAGTGCTTTTGGGACAGGGGGCCGTAAAAACATTCAGTACTTC
few | 13 | - | TRBJ1-1 | TRBV5-1 | CASRARPDTEAFF | TGCGCCAGCAGAGCCCGACCAGACACTGAAGCTTTCTTT
once | 15 | TRBD1 | TRBJ2-7 | TRBV2 | CASTNLLQGFSEQYF | TGTGCCAGCACCAACCTCCTACAGGGGTTTAGCGAGCAGTACTTC
- | 15 | - | TRBJ1-6 | TRBV4-3 | CASSQGRQGNSPLHF | TGCGCCAGCAGCCAAGGGCGGCAGGGCAACTCCCCCCTCCACTTT
few | 17 | TRBD2 | TRBJ2-5 | TRBV12-3/TRBV12-4 | CASSLRGLAGGYNEQYF | TGTGCCAGCAGTTTACGTGGACTAGCGGGGGGGTACAATGAGCAGTACTTC
few | 15 | TRBD1 | TRBJ1-1 | TRBV6-5 | CASRKPGTGDTEAFF | TGTGCCAGCAGAAAACCCGGGACAGGGGACACTGAAGCTTTCTTT
- | 14 | - | TRBJ1-2 | TRBV14 | CASSQVYGTYGYTF | TGTGCCAGCAGCCAAGTGTATGGGACATACGGCTACACCTTC
- | 14 | TRBD2 | TRBJ2-2 | TRBV29-1 | CSVELAGFTGELFF | TGCAGCGTTGAACTAGCGGGGTTCACCGGGGAGCTGTTTTTT
- | 15 | - | TRBJ2-7 | TRBV7-9 | CTSSYGQSLYYEQYF | TGTACCAGCAGCTACGGACAGTCTCTTTACTACGAGCAGTACTTC
- | 15 | - | TRBJ2-5 | TRBV28 | CASSPLGPDQETQYF | TGTGCCAGCAGTCCACTGGGCCCTGACCAAGAGACCCAGTACTTC
- | 12 | - | TRBJ1-2 | TRBV20-1 | CSAGGPNYGYTF | TGCAGTGCCGGGGGACCTAACTATGGCTACACCTTC
few | 16 | TRBD1 | TRBJ2-1 | TRBV4-2 | CASSQPDRSSYNEQFF | TGTGCCAGCAGCCAACCGGACAGGAGCTCCTACAATGAGCAGTTCTTC
- | 15 | - | TRBJ2-1 | TRBV28 | CASSFTGQTYNEQFF | TGTGCCAGCAGTTTCACAGGGCAAACCTACAATGAGCAGTTCTTC
- | 15 | - | TRBJ2-7 | TRBV20-1 | CSARVVSGHPYEQYF | TGCAGTGCTAGAGTAGTTTCGGGACACCCATACGAGCAGTACTTC
once | 15 | TRBD1 | TRBJ1-1 | TRBV4-1 | CAGSQPPDRGTEAFF | TGCGCCGGCAGCCAGCCCCCGGACAGGGGTACTGAAGCTTTCTTT
- | 16 | TRBD2 | TRBJ2-3 | TRBV10-3 | CAISANPSGGTDTQYF | TGTGCCATCAGTGCTAACCCTAGCGGGGGCACAGATACGCAGTATTTT
- | 14 | TRBD1 | TRBJ1-2 | TRBV2 | CASSGGTGFEGYTF | TGTGCCAGCAGTGGGGGGACAGGGTTTGAGGGCTACACCTTC
few | 15 | TRBD2 | TRBJ2-3 | TRBV6-2/TRBV6-3 | CASSYALAEADTQYF | TGTGCCAGCAGTTACGCACTAGCGGAGGCAGATACGCAGTATTTT
- | 13 | TRBD2 | TRBJ2-1 | TRBV9 | CASSPREANEQFF | TGTGCCAGCAGCCCCCGGGAGGCCAATGAGCAGTTCTTC
few | 13 | - | TRBJ2-2 | TRBV27 | CASSLGFSGELFF | TGTGCCAGCAGTTTGGGATTCAGCGGGGAGCTGTTTTTT
few | 15 | - | TRBJ2-3 | TRBV27 | CASSLFGAGTDTQYF | TGTGCCAGCAGTTTATTTGGGGCGGGTACAGATACGCAGTATTTT
- | 14 | - | TRBJ1-1 | TRBV3-1 | CASSQSLGDTEAFF | TGTGCCAGCAGCCAATCTTTGGGAGACACTGAAGCTTTCTTT
few | 14 | - | TRBJ1-6 | TRBV20-1 | CSARKHRYNSPLHF | TGCAGTGCTAGAAAGCACAGGTATAATTCACCCCTCCACTTT
many | 16 | TRBD2 | TRBJ2-3 | TRBV4-3 | CASSQDVASGGNTQYF | TGCGCCAGCAGCCAAGATGTGGCTAGCGGGGGAAATACGCAGTATTTT
- | 16 | - | TRBJ1-6 | TRBV19 | CASRTTEGLYNSPLHF | TGTGCCAGTAGGACTACAGAGGGTCTATATAATTCACCCCTCCACTTT
- | 16 | - | TRBJ1-1 | TRBV5-1 | CASSLGGRSMNTEAFF | TGCGCCAGCAGCTTGGGCGGTAGAAGCATGAACACTGAAGCTTTCTTT